This T cell receptor beta chain was profiled in a study of blood T cell repertoires in COVID-19. TCRdb's table, derived via immunoSEQ multiplex PCR, lists solely in-frame clones and lacks some. Of some 140,000 clones in the sample, less than 90% are singletons; the top ten hold 1.4%. From germline, CDR1 is SNHLY and CDR2 FYNNEI. The V end lost 3 bases, the J end lost 4 bases, and 9 bases lay between the germline ends. The CDR3 runs to 13 residues. The TCR comes from a man aged 55 to 70 with acute or convalescent COVID-19. Sequenced: peripheral blood. The chain carries TRBV2 and TRBJ1-1; D unresolved. CDR3 nucleotides: TGTGCCAGCAGTGATTTGAGGGTCACTGAAGCTTTCTTT. Encoded protein: CASSDLRVTEAFF.